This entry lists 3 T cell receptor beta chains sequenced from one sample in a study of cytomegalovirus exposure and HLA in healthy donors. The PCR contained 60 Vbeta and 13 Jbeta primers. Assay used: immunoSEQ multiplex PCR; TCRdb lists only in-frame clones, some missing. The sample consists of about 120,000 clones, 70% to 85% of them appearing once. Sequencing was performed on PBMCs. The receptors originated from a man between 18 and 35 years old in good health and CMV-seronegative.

The CDR3 DNA reads as TGTGCCAGCAGCTCTGGGACAGAATCCTACAATGAGCAGTTCTTC. It codes for CASSSGTESYNEQFF. The chain joins TRBV7-8 to TRBJ2-1; 7 nucleotides align to TRBD1. With 4 bases clipped from V and 1 base from J, the junction kept 4 bases outside the gene matches. Germline V gene sequence: CDR1 SGHVS, CDR2 FQNEAQ. This CDR3 has 15 residues.

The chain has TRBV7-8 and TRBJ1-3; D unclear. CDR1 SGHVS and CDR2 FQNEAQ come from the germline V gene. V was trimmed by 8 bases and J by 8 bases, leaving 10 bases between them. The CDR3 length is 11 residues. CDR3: CASSPADTIYF. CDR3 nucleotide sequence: TGTGCCAGCTCCCCCGCGGACACCATATATTTT.

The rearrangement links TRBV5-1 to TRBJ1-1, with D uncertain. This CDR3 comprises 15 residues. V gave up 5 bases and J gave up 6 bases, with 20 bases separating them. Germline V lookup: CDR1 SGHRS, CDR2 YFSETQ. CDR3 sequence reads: CASRRGWNEEPEAFF. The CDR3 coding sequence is TGCGCCAGCAGACGAGGCTGGAATGAGGAGCCTGAAGCTTTCTTT.